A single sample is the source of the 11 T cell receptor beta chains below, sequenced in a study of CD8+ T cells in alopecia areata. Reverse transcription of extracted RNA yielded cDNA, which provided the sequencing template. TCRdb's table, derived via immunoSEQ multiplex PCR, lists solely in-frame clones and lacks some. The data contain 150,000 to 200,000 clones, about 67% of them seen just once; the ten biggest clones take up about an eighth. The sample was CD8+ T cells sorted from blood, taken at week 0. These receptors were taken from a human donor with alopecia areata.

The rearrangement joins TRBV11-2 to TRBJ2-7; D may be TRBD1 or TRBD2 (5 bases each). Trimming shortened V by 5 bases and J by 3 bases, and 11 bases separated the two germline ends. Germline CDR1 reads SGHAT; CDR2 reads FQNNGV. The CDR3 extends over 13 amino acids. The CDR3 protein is CASSRGGFYEQYF. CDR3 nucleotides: TGTGCCAGCAGCCGGGGCGGATTCTACGAGCAGTACTTC.

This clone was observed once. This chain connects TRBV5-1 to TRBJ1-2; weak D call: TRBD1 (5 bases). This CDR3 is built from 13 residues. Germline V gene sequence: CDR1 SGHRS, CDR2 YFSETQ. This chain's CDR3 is CASEGSSNYGYTF. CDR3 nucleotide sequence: TGCGCTTCGGAGGGGTCTTCTAACTATGGCTACACCTTC.

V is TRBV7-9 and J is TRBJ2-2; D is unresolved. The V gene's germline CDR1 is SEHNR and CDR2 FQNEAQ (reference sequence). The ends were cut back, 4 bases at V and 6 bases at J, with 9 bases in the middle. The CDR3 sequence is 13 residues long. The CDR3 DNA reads TGTGCCAGCAGCTGGAGCACTGCCGGGGAGCTGTTTTTT. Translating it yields CASSWSTAGELFF.

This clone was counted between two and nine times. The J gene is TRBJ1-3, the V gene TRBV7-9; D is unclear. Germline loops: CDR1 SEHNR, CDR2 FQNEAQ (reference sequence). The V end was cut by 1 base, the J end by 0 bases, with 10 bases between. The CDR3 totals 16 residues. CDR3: CASSLGIKVSGNTIYF. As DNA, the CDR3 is TGTGCCAGCAGCTTAGGAATAAAGGTCTCTGGAAACACCATATATTTT.

CDR3: CASSSGRYQETQYF. CDR3 nucleotides: TGTGCCAGCAGTTCGGGACGGTACCAAGAGACCCAGTACTTC. This sequence joins TRBV27 and TRBJ2-5; D may match TRBD1 or TRBD2 (5 bases each). V was shortened by 4 bases and J by 0 bases, with 9 bases between the two germline ends. This CDR3 is 14 amino acids long. Germline values: CDR1 MNHEY, CDR2 SMNVEV (reference sequence).

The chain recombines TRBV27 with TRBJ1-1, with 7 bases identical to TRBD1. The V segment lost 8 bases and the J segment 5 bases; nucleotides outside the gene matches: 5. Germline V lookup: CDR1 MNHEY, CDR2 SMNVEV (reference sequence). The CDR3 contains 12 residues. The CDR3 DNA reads TGTGCCAGCTCCCCGACAGGGACTGAAGCTTTCTTT. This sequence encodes CASSPTGTEAFF.

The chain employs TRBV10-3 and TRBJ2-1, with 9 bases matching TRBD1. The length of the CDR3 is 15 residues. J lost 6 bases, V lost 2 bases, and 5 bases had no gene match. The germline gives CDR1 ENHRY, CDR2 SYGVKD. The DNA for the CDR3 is TGTGCCATCAGTGAGGACGGGACAGGGACCAATGAGCAGTTCTTC. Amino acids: CAISEDGTGTNEQFF.

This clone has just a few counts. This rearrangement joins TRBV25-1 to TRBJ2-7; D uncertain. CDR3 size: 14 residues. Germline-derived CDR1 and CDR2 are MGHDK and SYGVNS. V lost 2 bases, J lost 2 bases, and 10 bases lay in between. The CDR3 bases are TGTGCCAGCAGTGAACCGGCAGAGACCTACGAGCAGTACTTC. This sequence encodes CASSEPAETYEQYF.

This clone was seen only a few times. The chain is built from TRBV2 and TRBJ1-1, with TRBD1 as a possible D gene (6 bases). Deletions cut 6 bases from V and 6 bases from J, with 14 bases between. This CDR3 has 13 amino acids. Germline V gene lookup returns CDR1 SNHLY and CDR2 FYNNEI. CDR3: CASRSTGYAEAFF. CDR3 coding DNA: TGTGCCAGCAGGTCGACAGGTTATGCTGAAGCTTTCTTT.

The CDR3 region is CASSEEAPGLAQYF. DNA for the CDR3: TGTGCCAGCAGTGAAGAAGCCCCAGGGTTGGCCCAGTACTTC. The gene calls are TRBV6-1 and TRBJ2-5, with D maybe TRBD1 (5 bases). The V gene's germline CDR1 is MNHNS and CDR2 SASEGT. V lost 1 base to trimming and J lost 9 bases, with 15 bases between them. This CDR3 has 14 amino acids.

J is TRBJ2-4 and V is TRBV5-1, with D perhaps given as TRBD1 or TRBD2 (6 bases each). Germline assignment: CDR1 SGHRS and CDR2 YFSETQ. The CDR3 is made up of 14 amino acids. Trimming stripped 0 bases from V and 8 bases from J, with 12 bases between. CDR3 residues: CASSLDGGTDIQYF. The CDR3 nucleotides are TGCGCCAGCAGCTTGGACGGGGGCACGGACATTCAGTACTTC.